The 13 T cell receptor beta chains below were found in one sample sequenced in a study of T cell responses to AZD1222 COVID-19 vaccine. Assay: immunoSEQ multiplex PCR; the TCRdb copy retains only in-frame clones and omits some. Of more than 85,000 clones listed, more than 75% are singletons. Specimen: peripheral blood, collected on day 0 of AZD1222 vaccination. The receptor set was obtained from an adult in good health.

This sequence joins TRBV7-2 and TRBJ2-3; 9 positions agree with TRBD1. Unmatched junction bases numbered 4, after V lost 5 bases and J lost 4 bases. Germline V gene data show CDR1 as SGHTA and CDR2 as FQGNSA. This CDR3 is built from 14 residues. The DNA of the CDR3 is TGTGCCAGCAGCCAGGACAGGGGCGCAGATACGCAGTATTTT. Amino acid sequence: CASSQDRGADTQYF.

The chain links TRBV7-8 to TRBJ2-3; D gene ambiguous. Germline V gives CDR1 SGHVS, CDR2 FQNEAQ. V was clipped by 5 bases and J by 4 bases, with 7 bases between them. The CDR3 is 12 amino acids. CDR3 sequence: CASSPPSDTQYF. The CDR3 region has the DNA TGTGCCAGCAGCCCGCCATCAGATACGCAGTATTTT. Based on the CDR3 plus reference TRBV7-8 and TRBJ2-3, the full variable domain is GAGVSQSPRYKVAKRGQDVALRCDPISGHVSLFWYQQALGQGPEFLTYFQNEAQLDKSGLPSDRFFAERPEGSVSTLKIQRTQQEDSAVYLCASSPPSDTQYFGPGTRLTVL.

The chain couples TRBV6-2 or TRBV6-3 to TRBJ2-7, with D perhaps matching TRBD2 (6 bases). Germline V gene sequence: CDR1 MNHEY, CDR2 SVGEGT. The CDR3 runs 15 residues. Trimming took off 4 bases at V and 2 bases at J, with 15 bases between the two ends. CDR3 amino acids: CASSSAGIVTYEQYF. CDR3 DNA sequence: TGTGCCAGCAGTTCGGCGGGAATAGTGACCTACGAGCAGTACTTC.

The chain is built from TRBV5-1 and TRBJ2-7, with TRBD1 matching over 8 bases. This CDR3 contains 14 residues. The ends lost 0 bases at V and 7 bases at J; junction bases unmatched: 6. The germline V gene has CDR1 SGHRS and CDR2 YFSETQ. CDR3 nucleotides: TGCGCCAGCAGCTTGGGTACAGGGGGGTTGGAGCAGTACTTC. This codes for CASSLGTGGLEQYF.

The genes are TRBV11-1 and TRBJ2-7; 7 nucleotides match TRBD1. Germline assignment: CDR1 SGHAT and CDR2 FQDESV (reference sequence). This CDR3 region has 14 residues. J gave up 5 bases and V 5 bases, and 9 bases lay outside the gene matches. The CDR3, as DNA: TGTGCCAGCAGCCCCCAGGGGGTCCTCCACGAGCAGTACTTC. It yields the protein CASSPQGVLHEQYF.

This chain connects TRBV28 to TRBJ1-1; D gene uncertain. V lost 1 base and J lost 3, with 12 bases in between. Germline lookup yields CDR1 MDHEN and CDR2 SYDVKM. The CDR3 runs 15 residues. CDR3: CASSLSGKRDTEAFF. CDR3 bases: TGTGCCAGCAGTTTATCCGGGAAACGAGACACTGAAGCTTTCTTT.

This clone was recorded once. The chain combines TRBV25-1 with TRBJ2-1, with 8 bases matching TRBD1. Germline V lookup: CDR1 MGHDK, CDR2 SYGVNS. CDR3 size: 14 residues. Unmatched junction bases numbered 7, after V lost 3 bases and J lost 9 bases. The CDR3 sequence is CASSEAGGWGEQFF. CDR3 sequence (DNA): TGTGCCAGCAGTGAGGCAGGGGGCTGGGGTGAGCAGTTCTTC.

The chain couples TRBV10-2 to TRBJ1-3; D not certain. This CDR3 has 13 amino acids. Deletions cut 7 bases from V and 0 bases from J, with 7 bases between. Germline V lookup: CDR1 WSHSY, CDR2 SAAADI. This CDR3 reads CASTWDSGNTIYF. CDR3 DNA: TGCGCCAGCACATGGGACTCTGGAAACACCATATATTTT.

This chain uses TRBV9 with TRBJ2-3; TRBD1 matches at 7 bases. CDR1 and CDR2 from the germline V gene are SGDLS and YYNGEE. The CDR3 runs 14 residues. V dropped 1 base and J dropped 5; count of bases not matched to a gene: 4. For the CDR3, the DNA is TGTGCCAGCAGCGTAAGAGACAGGGAAGATACGCAGTATTTT. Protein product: CASSVRDREDTQYF.

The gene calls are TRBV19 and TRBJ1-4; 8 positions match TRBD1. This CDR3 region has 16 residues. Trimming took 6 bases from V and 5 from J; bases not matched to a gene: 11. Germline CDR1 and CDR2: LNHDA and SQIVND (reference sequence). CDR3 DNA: TGTGCCAGTAGATCTGGACAGGGAGCCTGGAATGAAAAACTGTTTTTT. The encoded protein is CASRSGQGAWNEKLFF.

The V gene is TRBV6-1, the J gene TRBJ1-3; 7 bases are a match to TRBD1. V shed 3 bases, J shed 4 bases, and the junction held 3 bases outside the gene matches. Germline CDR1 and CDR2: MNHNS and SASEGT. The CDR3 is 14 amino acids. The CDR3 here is CASSEGTVGNTIYF. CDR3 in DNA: TGTGCCAGCAGTGAGGGGACAGTGGGAAACACCATATATTTT.

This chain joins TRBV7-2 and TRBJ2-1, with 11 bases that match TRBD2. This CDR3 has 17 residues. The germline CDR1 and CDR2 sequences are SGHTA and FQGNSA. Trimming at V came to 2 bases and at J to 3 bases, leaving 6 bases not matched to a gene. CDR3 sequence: CASSLQAGLADYNEQFF. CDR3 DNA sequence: TGTGCCAGCAGCTTACAGGCGGGACTAGCGGACTACAATGAGCAGTTCTTC.

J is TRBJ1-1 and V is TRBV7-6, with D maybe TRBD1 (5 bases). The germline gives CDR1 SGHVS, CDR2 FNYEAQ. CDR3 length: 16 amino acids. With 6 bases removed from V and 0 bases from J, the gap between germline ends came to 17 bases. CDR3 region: CASSGEREGLNTEAFF. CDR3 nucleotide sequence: TGTGCCAGCAGTGGGGAAAGGGAGGGACTGAACACTGAAGCTTTCTTT.